This TCR beta chain was identified during a study of T cell repertoires in cytomegalovirus infection. Whole-study context: Through public TCR beta signatures, both CMV infection and matching HLA type were indicated. Study-wide results and caveats: People with CMV and the relevant HLA were identified by cumulative public TCR beta family frequency. The study found HLA-C-restricted CMV-specific TCR beta clonotypes dominating the ex vivo response.

This clonotype occurred a few times. Its matching antigen is unknown. TCRdb reprocessed the reads with MiXCR, giving one entry per CDR3 protein. The data contain approximately 550,000 distinct CDR3 sequences, about 15% of them singletons. Germline V lookup: CDR1 LGHDT, CDR2 YNNKEL (reference sequence). This CDR3 has 13 residues. V was pared by 0 bases and J by 4 bases, with 7 bases between. The specimen sequenced was CD8+ T cells from PBMCs. The source is a human donor in good health (CMV status not recorded). Some clones in this sample may be carry-over from other donors' samples. V gene TRBV3-1 combines with J gene TRBJ2-7; the D is unclear. The CDR3 DNA sequence: TGTGCCAGCAGCCAAGAGAACAGTTACGAGCAGTACTTC. This translates into CASSQENSYEQYF.